A selection of T cell receptor beta chains follows, all from one sample in a study of sequential checkpoint blockade in melanoma. Clones were read by immunoSEQ multiplex PCR, and TCRdb kept only the in-frame ones, dropping some. The data contain 9,000 to 9,500 clones, 27% of them singletons. Sequenced material: tumor tissue (inferred from file names), taken from a patient given nivolumab and ipilimumab in sequence. All receptors come from a human donor with melanoma. Each CDR3 is given with its conserved first and last residue. A D gene is named only where the DNA matches it firmly. Size tells how often a clone was seen (once, few, many) or the class of an expanded clone, and some rows leave it out.

d_gene	v_gene	abundance	len	j_gene	CDR3aa	CDR3nt
.	TRBV11-3	medium-sized	15	TRBJ1-1	CASSAEDQGRTEAFF	TGTGCCAGCAGCGCGGAGGACCAGGGTCGAACTGAAGCTTTCTTT
TRBD1	TRBV10-2	.	14	TRBJ1-2	CASSETQGINGYTF	TGCGCCAGCAGTGAGACACAGGGGATTAATGGCTACACCTTC
.	TRBV5-1	.	14	TRBJ2-7	CASSLAGGGYEQYF	TGCGCCAGCAGCTTGGCCGGAGGGGGCTACGAGCAGTACTTC
.	TRBV10-2	.	13	TRBJ1-6	CASSESVASPLHF	TGCGCCAGCAGTGAGTCGGTAGCTTCACCCCTCCACTTT
.	TRBV19	.	15	TRBJ1-1	CASSTLEGVNTEAFF	TGTGCCAGTAGTACCCTGGAGGGGGTGAACACTGAAGCTTTCTTT
TRBD2	TRBV6-8	few	15	TRBJ2-7	CASRTTSGGAYEQYF	TGTGCCAGCAGAACGACTAGCGGGGGGGCCTACGAGCAGTACTTC
.	TRBV5-1	once	15	TRBJ1-3	CASSLMRGAGNTIYF	TGCGCCAGCAGCTTAATGCGGGGTGCTGGAAACACCATATATTTT
.	TRBV29-1	.	13	TRBJ2-1	CSVEADSDYEQFF	TGCAGCGTTGAGGCCGACTCCGACTATGAGCAGTTCTTC
.	TRBV6-8	.	13	TRBJ2-7	CASSRTETYEQYF	TGTGCCAGCAGTCGGACAGAAACCTACGAGCAGTACTTC
.	TRBV18	.	15	TRBJ2-7	CASSPGAGISYEQYF	TGTGCCAGCTCACCCGGGGCAGGGATATCCTACGAGCAGTACTTC
.	TRBV29-1	few	14	TRBJ1-1	CSVEEEGPGTEAFF	TGCAGCGTTGAAGAAGAGGGTCCGGGCACTGAAGCTTTCTTT
.	TRBV12-1	once	14	TRBJ1-5	CASKPQGRTQPQHF	TGTGCCAGCAAACCACAGGGGAGAACCCAGCCCCAGCATTTT
TRBD1	TRBV19	once	14	TRBJ1-6	CASRTGGLGSPLHF	TGTGCCAGTAGGACAGGGGGCTTAGGTTCACCCCTCCACTTT
TRBD1	TRBV11-3	.	15	TRBJ1-4	CASSRQGAQGEKLFF	TGTGCCAGCAGTCGGCAGGGGGCGCAGGGAGAAAAACTGTTTTTT
.	TRBV5-1	.	14	TRBJ1-6	CASSLERAWSPLHF	TGCGCCAGCAGCTTGGAAAGGGCTTGGTCACCCCTCCACTTT
.	TRBV28	few	15	TRBJ1-1	CASSFRTFQGPEAFF	TGTGCCAGCAGTTTTAGGACTTTCCAGGGGCCTGAAGCTTTCTTT
.	TRBV9	many	14	TRBJ2-6	CASSVVSGANVLTF	TGTGCCAGCAGCGTAGTGTCTGGGGCCAACGTCCTGACTTTC
.	TRBV11-3	.	14	TRBJ1-3	CASSFQGAGNTIYF	TGTGCCAGCAGCTTTCAAGGGGCAGGAAACACCATATATTTT
.	TRBV28	.	13	TRBJ1-1	CASTSSPGTEAFF	TGTGCCAGCACCTCGTCCCCAGGCACTGAAGCTTTCTTT
.	TRBV7-2	few	13	TRBJ1-3	CASSLIRADTIYF	TGTGCCAGCAGCTTAATCAGGGCGGACACCATATATTTT
.	TRBV23-1	few	13	TRBJ2-7	CASSPVEGTEQYF	TGCGCCAGCAGCCCGGTTGAGGGAACGGAGCAGTACTTC
TRBD1	TRBV6-9	.	15	TRBJ2-2	CASSYGTGAPGELFF	TGTGCCAGCAGTTATGGGACAGGGGCGCCCGGGGAGCTGTTTTTT
.	TRBV23-1	.	15	TRBJ1-2	CASSHRTQSNYGYTF	TGCGCCAGCAGTCACCGGACACAGAGTAACTATGGCTACACCTTC
.	TRBV19	few	15	TRBJ1-1	CASSTQVTMNTEAFF	TGTGCCAGTAGTACTCAGGTTACCATGAACACTGAAGCTTTCTTT
TRBD2	TRBV29-1	.	14	TRBJ2-3	CSVGGLAGRGTQYF	TGCAGCGTGGGAGGACTAGCGGGGCGAGGTACGCAGTATTTT
.	TRBV6-8	.	15	TRBJ1-3	CASMGGTDSGNTIYF	TGTGCCAGCATGGGGGGTACGGACTCTGGAAACACCATATATTTT
TRBD2	TRBV19	.	16	TRBJ2-5	CASSFPSGGAEETQYF	TGTGCCAGTAGTTTCCCAAGCGGGGGGGCGGAAGAGACCCAGTACTTC
.	TRBV9	many	16	TRBJ1-4	CASSLNFGGFDEKLFF	TGTGCCAGCAGCTTAAATTTTGGTGGGTTTGATGAAAAACTGTTTTTT
.	TRBV6-8	medium-sized	15	TRBJ1-1	CASSSRQLQNTEAFF	TGTGCCAGCAGTTCCAGACAGCTTCAAAACACTGAAGCTTTCTTT
TRBD2	TRBV19	.	13	TRBJ2-3	CATLAGDTDTQYF	TGTGCCACCTTAGCGGGAGACACAGATACGCAGTATTTT
.	TRBV11-3	few	15	TRBJ1-6	CASSLDPLPSSPLHF	TGTGCCAGCAGCTTAGATCCCCTTCCCTCTTCACCCCTCCACTTT
TRBD1	TRBV5-1	once	14	TRBJ1-1	CASSSPGEGARAFF	TGCGCCAGCAGCTCCCCGGGTGAGGGGGCGCGAGCTTTCTTT
TRBD1	TRBV18	.	16	TRBJ2-7	CASSPRPGTGGYEQYF	TGTGCCAGCTCACCGAGACCCGGGACAGGGGGCTACGAGCAGTACTTC
TRBD1	TRBV5-1	.	17	TRBJ1-4	CASSRRQGRGPNEKLFF	TGCGCCAGCAGCAGGAGACAGGGCAGGGGTCCAAATGAAAAACTGTTTTTT
.	TRBV10-2	medium-sized	12	TRBJ1-5	CASTSGRQPQHF	TGCGCCAGCACCTCCGGTAGGCAGCCCCAGCATTTT
.	TRBV6-8	many	15	TRBJ1-5	CASSDPGTGNQPQHF	TGTGCCAGCAGTGACCCCGGGACGGGGAATCAGCCCCAGCATTTT
.	TRBV19	.	13	TRBJ2-2	CASSIDGAGELFF	TGTGCCAGTAGTATAGATGGCGCCGGGGAGCTGTTTTTT
.	TRBV11-3	few	14	TRBJ2-1	CASSLVGRNNEQFF	TGTGCCAGCAGCTTAGTTGGCAGGAACAATGAGCAGTTCTTC
TRBD1	TRBV6-8	.	15	TRBJ2-7	CASSSGQDRSGEQYF	TGTGCCAGCAGTTCGGGACAGGACCGTTCGGGCGAGCAGTACTTC
.	TRBV5-1	few	15	TRBJ2-3	CASSFEPVSTDTQYF	TGCGCCAGCAGCTTTGAACCCGTGAGCACAGATACGCAGTATTTT
.	TRBV5-1	.	16	TRBJ2-2	CASSLDAGRGTGELFF	TGCGCCAGCAGCTTGGATGCAGGGCGTGGCACCGGGGAGCTGTTTTTT